Below, 8 T cell receptor beta chains from the same sample are listed, as sequenced in a study of blood T cell repertoires in COVID-19 (dated by TCRdb to about 2020). Library prep was done by the immunoSEQ multiplex PCR assay. TCRdb obtained this table from immuneACCESS and retained in-frame rearrangements with V and J assigned. These tables miss some clones; where compared with another copy, unresolved V genes account for less than half of the shortfall, and the remainder is unexplained. The sample includes tens of thousands of clones, with about 84% observed a single time. The top ten clones comprise roughly 14% of the sample. The specimen was peripheral blood. Receptors originate from a human donor in a cohort sampled during active COVID-19.

V gene TRBV19 combines with J gene TRBJ1-2, with TRBD1 matching over 9 bases. Per the germline V gene, CDR1 is LNHDA and CDR2 is SQIVND (reference sequence). The trim removed 3 bases at V and 5 bases at J, leaving 1 base unmatched. This CDR3 contains 13 residues. The CDR3 here is CASSIGQGYGYTF. DNA for the CDR3: TGTGCCAGTAGTATCGGACAGGGGTATGGCTACACCTTC.

The chain combines TRBV6-4 with TRBJ2-7; D perhaps matches TRBD2 (5 bases). V lost 7 bases, J lost 2 bases, and 15 bases lay in between. Germline V lookup: CDR1 MRHNA, CDR2 SNTAGT. The CDR3 sequence is 14 residues long. The CDR3 reads CASKRDLGPYEQYF. In nucleotides, the CDR3 is TGTGCCAGCAAGAGGGATCTCGGGCCCTACGAGCAGTACTTC.

The chain combines TRBV15 with TRBJ1-1; D uncertain. The CDR3 runs 16 residues. Germline V gives CDR1 LNHNV, CDR2 YYDKDF (reference sequence). The ends were cut back, 0 bases at V and 5 bases at J, with 16 bases in the middle. The CDR3 loop reads CATSRDTWQDWTEAFF. The CDR3 bases are TGTGCCACCAGCAGAGATACCTGGCAGGACTGGACTGAAGCTTTCTTT.

V is TRBV5-1 and J is TRBJ1-1, with TRBD1 matching over 7 bases. The CDR3 spans 14 residues. The junction had 3 bases not matched to a gene; V was cut back by 3 bases and J by 1 base. Germline V gene sequence: CDR1 SGHRS, CDR2 YFSETQ. The CDR3 loop is CASSWGQKNTEAFF. The CDR3 DNA follows: TGCGCCAGCAGCTGGGGACAGAAGAACACTGAAGCTTTCTTT.

This clone was detected once. V usage is TRBV5-6 and J usage is TRBJ1-6, with 7 bases that match TRBD1. Germline values: CDR1 SGHDT, CDR2 YYEEEE. V trimming: 0 bases; J trimming: 8 bases; junction bases outside the gene matches: 8. The CDR3 length is 16 residues. The DNA for the CDR3 is TGTGCCAGCAGCTTGGAGGGGGCGAAATTTCATTCACCCCTCCACTTT. It is translated as CASSLEGAKFHSPLHF. The full variable domain, completed using reference TRBV5-6 and TRBJ1-6, is DAGVTQSPTHLIKTRGQQVTLRCSPKSGHDTVSWYQQALGQGPQFIFQYYEEEERQRGNFPDRFSGHQFPNYSSELNVNALLLGDSALYLCASSLEGAKFHSPLHFGNGTRLTVT.

V is TRBV25-1 and J is TRBJ2-7; weak D call: TRBD1 (6 bases). V dropped 1 base and J dropped 0 bases, with 13 bases sitting between them. The CDR3 is 16 amino acids. Germline V gene lookup returns CDR1 MGHDK and CDR2 SYGVNS. The DNA of the CDR3 is TGTGCCAGCAGTGAATTCGGGGCAGGGGCCTCCTACGAGCAGTACTTC. As protein: CASSEFGAGASYEQYF.

This clone has a handful of counts. The gene calls are TRBV5-6 and TRBJ1-5, with D hard to call. V was trimmed by 6 bases and J by 0 bases, leaving 16 bases between them. This CDR3 contains 16 residues. CDR1 and CDR2 from the germline V gene are SGHDT and YYEEEE. The chain's CDR3 is CASTLYGDYSNQPQHF. CDR3 DNA sequence: TGTGCCAGCACCCTTTACGGAGATTATAGCAATCAGCCCCAGCATTTT.

V gene TRBV7-6 combines with J gene TRBJ2-1, with 8 bases aligning to TRBD1. Trimming at V came to 4 bases and at J to 2 bases, leaving 4 bases not matched to a gene. Germline CDR1 and CDR2: SGHVS and FNYEAQ. The CDR3 runs to 15 residues. The CDR3 sequence: CASSSRQGPYNEQFF. The CDR3 DNA reads as TGTGCCAGCAGCTCCCGACAGGGGCCCTACAATGAGCAGTTCTTC.